Below, 8 T cell receptor beta chains from the same sample are listed, as sequenced in a study of blood T cell repertoires in COVID-19. The table came from immunoSEQ multiplex PCR; TCRdb's copy has only in-frame clones and leaves some out. Among under 300,000 clones listed, under 85% were seen once. Sequencing used peripheral blood. Receptors originate from a woman in her forties with active or convalescent COVID-19.

The chain employs TRBV2 and TRBJ2-5; D unresolved. The CDR3 is made up of 15 amino acids. Between the trimmed V and J ends, which lost 7 bases and 0 bases, there was a span of 15 bases. The V gene's germline CDR1 is SNHLY and CDR2 FYNNEI. The CDR3 region is CASKDPNRYQETQYF. The CDR3 DNA follows: TGTGCCAGCAAAGACCCGAACAGATACCAAGAGACCCAGTACTTC. The full variable domain, with the rest looked up from reference TRBV2 and TRBJ2-5, is EPEVTQTPSHQVTQMGQEVILRCVPISNHLYFYWYRQILGQKVEFLVSFYNNEISEKSEIFDDQFSVERPDGSNFTLKIRSTKLEDSAMYFCASKDPNRYQETQYFGPGTRLLVL.

The chain employs TRBV7-9 and TRBJ2-1; TRBD1 might be the D (6 bases). Germline V lookup: CDR1 SEHNR, CDR2 FQNEAQ (reference sequence). V lost 3 bases to trimming and J lost 7 bases, with 16 bases between them. The CDR3 consists of 15 residues. The DNA for the CDR3 is TGTGCCAGCAGCTTTGCGCGGGCAGGGGAAAATGAGCAGTTCTTC. This codes for CASSFARAGENEQFF.

The chain recombines TRBV3-1 (or the pseudogene TRBV3-2) with TRBJ1-5; 12 bases match TRBD1. The length of the CDR3 is 16 residues. Germline CDR1 LGHDT, CDR2 YNNKEL (reference sequence). Trimming cost V 3 bases and J 2 bases; bases outside gene matches: 2. The CDR3, as DNA: TGTGCCAGCAGCCAGGGACAGGGGGCCGGCAATCAGCCCCAGCATTTT. Translated: CASSQGQGAGNQPQHF.

V gene TRBV2 combines with J gene TRBJ2-1, with 9 bases identical to TRBD1. V shed 9 bases and J 9 bases; nucleotides not matched to a gene: 12. Germline V gives CDR1 SNHLY, CDR2 FYNNEI. The CDR3 sequence is 14 residues long. CDR3 DNA: TGTGCCAGAGACCCGGGACAGGGTATCCCTGAGCAGTTCTTC. Its translation is CARDPGQGIPEQFF.

As DNA, the CDR3 is TGCGCCAGCAGCTTGGCCGGGACAGGAAATGAAAAACTGTTTTTT. Translation gives CASSLAGTGNEKLFF. The V and J genes are TRBV5-1 and TRBJ1-4; 8 bases are a match to TRBD1. V gave up 0 bases and J gave up 5 bases; unmatched junction bases: 3. This CDR3 spans 15 amino acids. Germline V gives CDR1 SGHRS, CDR2 YFSETQ. Looking up the rest from reference TRBV5-1 and TRBJ1-4 gives the full variable domain: KAGVTQTPRYLIKTRGQQVTLSCSPISGHRSVSWYQQTPGQGLQFLFEYFSETQRNKGNFPGRFSGRQFSNSRSEMNVSTLELGDSALYLCASSLAGTGNEKLFFGSGTQLSVL.

This clone is a singleton in its sample. CDR3 protein: CASSHVGQAPRSSYNEQFF. DNA of the CDR3: TGTGCCAGCAGCCATGTCGGCCAGGCGCCAAGAAGCTCCTACAATGAGCAGTTCTTC. The chain combines TRBV5-6 with TRBJ2-1; the D is unclear. Germline CDR1 is SGHDT and CDR2 is YYEEEE. The germline V and J ends were trimmed by 4 bases and 0 bases, with 23 bases remaining between them. This CDR3 has 19 residues.

Here the CDR3 DNA reads TGTGCCAGCAGCCAAGAGATGGCGACAGGTTCCAATCGGGGTTACGAGCAGTACTTC. Translating it yields CASSQEMATGSNRGYEQYF. The rearrangement joins TRBV4-2 to TRBJ2-7; D might be TRBD1 (6 bases). Between the trimmed V and J ends, which lost 0 bases and 4 bases, there was a span of 25 bases. The CDR3 is 19 residues long. Germline CDR1 is LGHNA and CDR2 is YNFKEQ.

The chain carries TRBV19 and TRBJ1-4; TRBD1 matches 9 bases. This CDR3 contains 15 residues. The germline V gene has CDR1 LNHDA and CDR2 SQIVND (reference sequence). J gave up 8 bases and V 5 bases, and 9 bases lay outside the gene matches. The chain's CDR3 is CASSATGGLREKLFF. The CDR3 bases are TGTGCCAGTAGTGCAACAGGGGGCTTACGAGAAAAACTGTTTTTT.